Each of the 6 T cell receptor beta chains below was sequenced from the same sample in a study of T cell responses to AZD1222 COVID-19 vaccine. Using immunoSEQ multiplex PCR, the repertoire was profiled, and TCRdb retains in-frame clones only, with some absent. Of approximately 6,100 clones listed, approximately 87% were seen once; the top ten hold less than 20%. The material was peripheral blood, obtained 28 days after the second AZD1222 dose. These receptors all come from an adult who received the AZD1222 COVID-19 vaccine.

This chain links TRBV11-2 with TRBJ2-5, with 8 nucleotides matching TRBD1. The CDR3 extends over 16 amino acids. CDR1 is SGHAT and CDR2 is FQNNGV in the germline V gene. J lost 5 bases, V lost 5 bases, and 13 bases had no gene match. This CDR3 reads CASSQRGQAIGETQYF. In nucleotides, the CDR3 is TGTGCCAGCAGCCAAAGGGGACAGGCCATCGGGGAGACCCAGTACTTC.

The chain recombines TRBV4-3 with TRBJ2-7, with 7 nucleotides matching TRBD1. The V gene's germline CDR1 is LGHNA and CDR2 YSLEER. V gave up 4 bases and J gave up 3 bases; unmatched junction bases: 9. CDR3 length: 15 residues. The CDR3 DNA follows: TGCGCCAGCAGCCGAGGCCGGGACAGCTTCTACGAGCAGTACTTC. Its translation: CASSRGRDSFYEQYF.

J is TRBJ1-3 and V is TRBV2, with D perhaps TRBD1 (5 bases). The germline gives CDR1 SNHLY, CDR2 FYNNEI. This CDR3 has 12 residues. The V end was cut by 8 bases, the J end by 0 bases, with 5 bases between. DNA of the CDR3: TGTGCCAGCGGGGGCTCTGGAAACACCATATATTTT. Amino acid sequence: CASGGSGNTIYF.

The genes are TRBV19 and TRBJ2-2; unclear D gene. The CDR3 has 15 residues. V was pared by 6 bases and J by 0 bases, with 11 bases between. Germline lookup yields CDR1 LNHDA and CDR2 SQIVND (reference sequence). The CDR3 DNA follows: TGTGCCAGTAGCCCCGCACTTACGAACACCGGGGAGCTGTTTTTT. It translates to CASSPALTNTGELFF.

The chain uses TRBV5-4 and TRBJ2-5, with TRBD1 matching 7 bases. Germline values: CDR1 SGHNT, CDR2 YYREEE (reference sequence). This CDR3 is 14 amino acids long. With V trimmed by 5 bases and J by 2 bases, 6 bases remained unmatched. The CDR3 here is CASSSKGAQETQYF. The DNA for the CDR3 is TGTGCCAGCAGTAGTAAGGGGGCTCAAGAGACCCAGTACTTC.

The chain uses TRBV6-5 and TRBJ1-6; D not certain. The V end lost 5 bases, the J end lost 7 bases, and 9 bases lay between the germline ends. Germline CDR1 MNHEY, CDR2 SVGAGI. The length of the CDR3 is 13 residues. The CDR3 DNA follows: TGTGCCAGCAGTCAACGGGGAAATTCACCCCTCCACTTT. Its translation: CASSQRGNSPLHF.